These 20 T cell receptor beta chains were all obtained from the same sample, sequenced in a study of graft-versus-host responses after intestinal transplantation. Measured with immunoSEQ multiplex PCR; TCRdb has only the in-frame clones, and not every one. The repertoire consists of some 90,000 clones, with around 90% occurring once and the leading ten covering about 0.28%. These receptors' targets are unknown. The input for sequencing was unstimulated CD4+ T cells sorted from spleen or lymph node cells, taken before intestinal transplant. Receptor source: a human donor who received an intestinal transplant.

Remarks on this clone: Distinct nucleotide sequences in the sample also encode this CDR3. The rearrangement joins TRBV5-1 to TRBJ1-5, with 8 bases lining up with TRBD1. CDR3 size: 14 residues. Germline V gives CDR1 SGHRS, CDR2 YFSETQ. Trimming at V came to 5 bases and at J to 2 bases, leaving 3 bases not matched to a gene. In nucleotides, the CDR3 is TGCGCCAGCAGTTTGACAGGGGGCAATCAGCCCCAGCATTTT. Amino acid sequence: CASSLTGGNQPQHF.

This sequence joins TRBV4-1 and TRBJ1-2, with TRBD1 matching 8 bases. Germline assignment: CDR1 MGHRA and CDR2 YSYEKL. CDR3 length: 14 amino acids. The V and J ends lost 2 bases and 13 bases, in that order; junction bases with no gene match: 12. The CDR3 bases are TGCGCCAGCAGCCAACCCCGGGACAGGACTTTTTCCACCTTC. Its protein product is CASSQPRDRTFSTF.

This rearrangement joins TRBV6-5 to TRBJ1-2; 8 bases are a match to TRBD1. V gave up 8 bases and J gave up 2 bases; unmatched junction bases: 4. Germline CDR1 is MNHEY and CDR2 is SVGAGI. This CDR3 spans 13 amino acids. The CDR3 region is CASGRQGNYGYTF. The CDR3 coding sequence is TGTGCCAGCGGGAGACAGGGGAACTATGGCTACACCTTC.

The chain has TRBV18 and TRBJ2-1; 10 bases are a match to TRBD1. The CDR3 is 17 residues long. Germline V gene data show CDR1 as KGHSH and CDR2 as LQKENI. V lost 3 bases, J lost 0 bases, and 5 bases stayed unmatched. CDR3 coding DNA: TGTGCCAGCTCACCCCGGACAGGGGGGAACTCCTACAATGAGCAGTTCTTC. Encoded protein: CASSPRTGGNSYNEQFF.

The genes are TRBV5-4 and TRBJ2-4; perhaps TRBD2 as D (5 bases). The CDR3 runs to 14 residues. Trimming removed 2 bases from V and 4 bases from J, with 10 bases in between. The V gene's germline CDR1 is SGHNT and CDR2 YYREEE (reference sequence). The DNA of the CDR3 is TGTGCCAGCAGCTTAGACACGGGGAAAAACATTCAGTACTTC. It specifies CASSLDTGKNIQYF.

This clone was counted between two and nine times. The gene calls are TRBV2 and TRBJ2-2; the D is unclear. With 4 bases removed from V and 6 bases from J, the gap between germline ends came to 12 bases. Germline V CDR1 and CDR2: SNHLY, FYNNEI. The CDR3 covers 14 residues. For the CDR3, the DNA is TGTGCCAGCAGTGTAAATAACATGGCCGGGGAGCTGTTTTTT. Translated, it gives CASSVNNMAGELFF. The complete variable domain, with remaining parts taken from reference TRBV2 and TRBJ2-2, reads EPEVTQTPSHQVTQMGQEVILRCVPISNHLYFYWYRQILGQKVEFLVSFYNNEISEKSEIFDDQFSVERPDGSNFTLKIRSTKLEDSAMYFCASSVNNMAGELFFGEGSRLTVL.

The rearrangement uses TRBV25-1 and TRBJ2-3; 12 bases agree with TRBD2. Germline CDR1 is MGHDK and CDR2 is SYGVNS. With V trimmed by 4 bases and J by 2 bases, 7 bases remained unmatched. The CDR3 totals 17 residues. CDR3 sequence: CASSAPRLAGATDTQYF. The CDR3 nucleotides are TGTGCCAGCAGTGCCCCAAGACTAGCGGGAGCCACAGATACGCAGTATTTT.

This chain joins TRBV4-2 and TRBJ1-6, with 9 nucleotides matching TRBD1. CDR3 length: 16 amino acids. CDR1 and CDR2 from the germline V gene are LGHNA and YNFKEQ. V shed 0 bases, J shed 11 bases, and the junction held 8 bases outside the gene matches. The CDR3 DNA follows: TGTGCCAGCAGCCAAGATGTCAGACAGGGGGATCCACCCCTCCACTTT. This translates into CASSQDVRQGDPPLHF.

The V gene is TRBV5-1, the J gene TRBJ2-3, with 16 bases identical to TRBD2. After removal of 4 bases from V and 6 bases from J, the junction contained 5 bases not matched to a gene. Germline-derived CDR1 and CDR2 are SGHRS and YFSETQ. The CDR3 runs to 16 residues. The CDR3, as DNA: TGCGCCAGCAGCGGGGGACTAGCGGGAGGGATGGATACGCAGTATTTT. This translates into CASSGGLAGGMDTQYF. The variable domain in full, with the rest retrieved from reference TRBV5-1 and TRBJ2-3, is KAGVTQTPRYLIKTRGQQVTLSCSPISGHRSVSWYQQTPGQGLQFLFEYFSETQRNKGNFPGRFSGRQFSNSRSEMNVSTLELGDSALYLCASSGGLAGGMDTQYFGPGTRLTVL.

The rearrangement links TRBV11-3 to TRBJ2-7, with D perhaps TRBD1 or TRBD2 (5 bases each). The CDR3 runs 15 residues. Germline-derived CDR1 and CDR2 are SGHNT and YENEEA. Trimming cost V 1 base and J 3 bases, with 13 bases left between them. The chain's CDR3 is CASSLAPGPYYEQYF. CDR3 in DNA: TGTGCCAGCAGCTTAGCGCCGGGACCTTACTACGAGCAGTACTTC.

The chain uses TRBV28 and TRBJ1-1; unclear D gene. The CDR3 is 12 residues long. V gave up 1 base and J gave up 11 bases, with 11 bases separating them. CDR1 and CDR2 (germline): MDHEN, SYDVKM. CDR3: CASSLSLGDAFF. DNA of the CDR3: TGTGCCAGCAGTTTATCTTTGGGAGACGCTTTCTTT. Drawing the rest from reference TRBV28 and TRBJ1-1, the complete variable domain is DVKVTQSSRYLVKRTGEKVFLECVQDMDHENMFWYRQDPGLGLRLIYFSYDVKMKEKGDIPEGYSVSREKKERFSLILESASTNQTSMYLCASSLSLGDAFFGQGTRLTVV.

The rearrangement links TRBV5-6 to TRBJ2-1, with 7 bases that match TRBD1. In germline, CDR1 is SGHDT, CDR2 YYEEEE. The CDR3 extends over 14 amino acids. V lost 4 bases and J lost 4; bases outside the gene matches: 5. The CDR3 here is CASSTGDRYNEQFF. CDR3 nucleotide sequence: TGTGCCAGCAGCACCGGGGACAGATACAATGAGCAGTTCTTC.

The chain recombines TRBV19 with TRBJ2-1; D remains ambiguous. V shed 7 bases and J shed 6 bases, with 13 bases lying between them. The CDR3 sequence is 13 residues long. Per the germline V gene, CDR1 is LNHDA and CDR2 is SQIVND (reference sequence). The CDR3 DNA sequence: TGTGCCAGTACCGTTTCTTGGGGCAATGAGCAGTTCTTC. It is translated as CASTVSWGNEQFF.

The CDR3 DNA reads as TGTGCCAGCAGACCCCAACCAGATCAGCCCCAGCATTTT. Amino acid sequence: CASRPQPDQPQHF. The chain couples TRBV7-2 to TRBJ1-5; D is unresolved. Trimming shortened V by 6 bases and J by 5 bases, and 11 bases separated the two germline ends. This CDR3 has 13 amino acids. Germline CDR1 is SGHTA and CDR2 is FQGNSA.

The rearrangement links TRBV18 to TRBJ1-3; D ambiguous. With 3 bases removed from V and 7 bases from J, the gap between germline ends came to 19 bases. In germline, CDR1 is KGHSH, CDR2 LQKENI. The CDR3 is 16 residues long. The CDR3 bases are TGTGCCAGCTCACCGGCGCCCGGAGGACTCCGTAACACCATATATTTT. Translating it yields CASSPAPGGLRNTIYF.

Here the CDR3 reads CASSPRQEVTGELFF. The CDR3 region has the DNA TGTGCCAGCAGCCCCCGACAGGAAGTCACCGGGGAGCTGTTTTTT. The chain recombines TRBV5-4 with TRBJ2-2; possible D gene TRBD1, 6 bases. Germline V gives CDR1 SGHNT, CDR2 YYREEE (reference sequence). V was clipped by 4 bases and J by 4 bases, with 14 bases between them. This CDR3 has 15 amino acids. Full variable domain (rest looked up from reference TRBV5-4 and TRBJ2-2): ETGVTQSPTHLIKTRGQQVTLRCSSQSGHNTVSWYQQALGQGPQFIFQYYREEENGRGNFPPRFSGLQFPNYSSELNVNALELDDSALYLCASSPRQEVTGELFFGEGSRLTVL.

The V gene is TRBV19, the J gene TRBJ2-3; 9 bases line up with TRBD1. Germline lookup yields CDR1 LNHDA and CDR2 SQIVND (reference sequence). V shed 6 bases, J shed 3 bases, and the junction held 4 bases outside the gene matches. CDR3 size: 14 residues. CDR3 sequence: CASSRQGGTDTQYF. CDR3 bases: TGTGCCAGTAGCCGACAGGGGGGGACAGATACGCAGTATTTT.

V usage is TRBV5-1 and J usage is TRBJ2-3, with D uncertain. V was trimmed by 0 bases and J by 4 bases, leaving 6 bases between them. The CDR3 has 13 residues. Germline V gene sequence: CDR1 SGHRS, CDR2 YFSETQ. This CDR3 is CASSLAAADTQYF. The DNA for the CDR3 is TGCGCCAGCAGCTTGGCTGCGGCAGATACGCAGTATTTT.

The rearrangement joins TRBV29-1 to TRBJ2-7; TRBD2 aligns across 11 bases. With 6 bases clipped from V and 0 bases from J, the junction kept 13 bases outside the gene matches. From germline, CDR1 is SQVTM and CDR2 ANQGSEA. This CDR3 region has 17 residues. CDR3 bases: TGCAGCGTAACGATTGCTACCGGGACTAGCGGCTCCTACGAGCAGTACTTC. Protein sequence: CSVTIATGTSGSYEQYF.

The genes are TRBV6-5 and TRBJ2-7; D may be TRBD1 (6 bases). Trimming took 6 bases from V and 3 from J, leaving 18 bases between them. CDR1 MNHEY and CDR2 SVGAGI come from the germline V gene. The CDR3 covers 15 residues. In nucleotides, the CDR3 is TGTGCCAGCAGAGGGTCGGGACACCGCGGCTACGAGCAGTACTTC. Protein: CASRGSGHRGYEQYF.